The TCR beta chain under discussion was sequenced for a study of control samples from healthy donors and cancer patients. This clone was seen a single time. Some clones are missing from TCRdb's copy, which holds only in-frame ones; the method was immunoSEQ multiplex PCR. The sample has 130,000 or so clones, 70% to 90% seen once. Trimming pared 5 bases from V and 4 bases from J, leaving 17 bases between. Germline CDR1 and CDR2: MNHEY and SMNVEV (reference sequence). This CDR3 has 15 amino acids. The source material was blood. The sequence derives from a man between 45 and 60 years old in good health. The rearrangement links TRBV27 to TRBJ1-2, with D perhaps TRBD1 (5 bases). CDR3 in DNA: TGTGCCAGCAGTGCGGGGGTGGGGTTTTCCTATGGCTACACCTTC. Translating it yields CASSAGVGFSYGYTF.